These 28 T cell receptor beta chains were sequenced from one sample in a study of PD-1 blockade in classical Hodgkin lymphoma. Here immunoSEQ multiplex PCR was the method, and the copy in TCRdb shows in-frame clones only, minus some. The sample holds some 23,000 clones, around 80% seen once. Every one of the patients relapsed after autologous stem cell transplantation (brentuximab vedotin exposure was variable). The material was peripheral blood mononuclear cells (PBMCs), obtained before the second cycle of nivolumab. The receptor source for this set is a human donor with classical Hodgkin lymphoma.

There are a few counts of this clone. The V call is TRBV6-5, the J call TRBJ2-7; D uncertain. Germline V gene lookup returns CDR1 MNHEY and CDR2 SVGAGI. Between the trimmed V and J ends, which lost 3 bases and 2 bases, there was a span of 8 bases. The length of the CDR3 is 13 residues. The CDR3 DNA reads TGTGCCAGCAGTTATGGGCTCACCTACGAGCAGTACTTC. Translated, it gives CASSYGLTYEQYF.

CDR3 in DNA: TGTGCCAGCAGCCTGACTAGCGGCGCCGGGGAGCTGTTTTTT. Its protein is CASSLTSGAGELFF. This chain uses TRBV7-9 with TRBJ2-2; TRBD2 aligns across 9 bases. Germline-derived CDR1 and CDR2 are SEHNR and FQNEAQ (reference sequence). The CDR3 is 14 amino acids. Trimming removed 5 bases from V and 6 bases from J; junction bases left unmatched: 4.

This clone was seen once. The CDR3 region is CASSERTSQFETQYF. CDR3 coding DNA: TGTGCCAGCAGTGAACGGACTAGCCAGTTTGAGACCCAGTACTTC. The chain employs TRBV6-1 and TRBJ2-5, with TRBD2 matching over 8 bases. The CDR3 sequence is 15 residues long. Germline V lookup: CDR1 MNHNS, CDR2 SASEGT. Unmatched junction bases numbered 7, after V lost 2 bases and J lost 5 bases.

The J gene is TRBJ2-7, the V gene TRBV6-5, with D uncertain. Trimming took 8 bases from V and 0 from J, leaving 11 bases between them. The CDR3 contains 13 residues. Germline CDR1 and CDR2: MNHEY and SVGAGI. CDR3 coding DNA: TGTGCCAGCGGAACGGGCCCCTCCTACGAGCAGTACTTC. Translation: CASGTGPSYEQYF.

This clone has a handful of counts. DNA for the CDR3: TGCGCCAGCAGCTTGGCCGTGAAACTACCCCCCAACACTGAAGCTTTCTTT. Its translation is CASSLAVKLPPNTEAFF. V gene TRBV5-1 combines with J gene TRBJ1-1; no reliable D call. Trimming shortened V by 0 bases and J by 2 bases, and 17 bases separated the two germline ends. The CDR3 covers 17 residues. Looked up from germline, CDR1 is SGHRS and CDR2 is YFSETQ.

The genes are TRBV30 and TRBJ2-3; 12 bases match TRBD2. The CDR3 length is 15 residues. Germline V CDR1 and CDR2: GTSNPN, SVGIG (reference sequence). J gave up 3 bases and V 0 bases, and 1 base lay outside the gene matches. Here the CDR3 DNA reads TGTGCCTGGAGTGTAGGACTAGCGGGAACAGATACGCAGTATTTT. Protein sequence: CAWSVGLAGTDTQYF. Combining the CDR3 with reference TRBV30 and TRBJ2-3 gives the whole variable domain SQTIHQWPATLVQPVGSPLSLECTVEGTSNPNLYWYRQAAGRGLQLLFYSVGIGQISSEVPQNLSASRPQDRQFILSSKKLLLSDSGFYLCAWSVGLAGTDTQYFGPGTRLTVL.

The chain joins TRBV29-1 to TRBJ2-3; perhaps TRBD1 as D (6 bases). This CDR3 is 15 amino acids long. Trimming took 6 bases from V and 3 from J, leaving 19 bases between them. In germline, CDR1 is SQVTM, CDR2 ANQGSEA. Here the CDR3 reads CSVYKNRVRTDTQYF. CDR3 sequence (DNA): TGCAGCGTCTATAAAAACAGGGTACGGACAGATACGCAGTATTTT.

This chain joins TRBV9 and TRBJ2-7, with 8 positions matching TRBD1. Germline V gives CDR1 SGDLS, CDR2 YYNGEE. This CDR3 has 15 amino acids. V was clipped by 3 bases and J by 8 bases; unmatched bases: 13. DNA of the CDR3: TGTGCCAGCAGCGAGCGGACAGGGAAAAATAATAAGCAGTACTTC. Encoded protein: CASSERTGKNNKQYF.

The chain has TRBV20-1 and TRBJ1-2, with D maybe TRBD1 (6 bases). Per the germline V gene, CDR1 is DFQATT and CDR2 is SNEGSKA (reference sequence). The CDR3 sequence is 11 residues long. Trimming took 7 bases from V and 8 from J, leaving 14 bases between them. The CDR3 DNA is TGCAGTGGGGGGGGCTCACTAGGCTACACCTTC. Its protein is CSGGGSLGYTF.

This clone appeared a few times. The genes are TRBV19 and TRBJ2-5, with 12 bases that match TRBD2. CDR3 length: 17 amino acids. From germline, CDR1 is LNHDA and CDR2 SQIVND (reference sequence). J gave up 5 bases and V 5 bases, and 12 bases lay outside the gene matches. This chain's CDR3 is CASSPPTSGSAEETQYF. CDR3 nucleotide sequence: TGTGCCAGTAGTCCACCGACTAGCGGGAGTGCTGAGGAGACCCAGTACTTC.

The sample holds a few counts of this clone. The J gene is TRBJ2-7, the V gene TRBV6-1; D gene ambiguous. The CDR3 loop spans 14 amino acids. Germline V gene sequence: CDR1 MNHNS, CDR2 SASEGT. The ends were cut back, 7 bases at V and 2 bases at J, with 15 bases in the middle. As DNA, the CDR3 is TGTGCCAGCACCAGGACGGTAAAAGCCTACGAGCAGTACTTC. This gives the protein CASTRTVKAYEQYF.

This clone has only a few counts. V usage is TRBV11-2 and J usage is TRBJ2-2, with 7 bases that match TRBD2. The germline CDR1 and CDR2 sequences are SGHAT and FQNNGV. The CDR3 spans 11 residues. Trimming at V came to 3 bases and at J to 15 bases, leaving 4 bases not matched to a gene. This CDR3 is CASSLGGGLFF. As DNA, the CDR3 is TGTGCCAGCAGCTTGGGGGGAGGGTTGTTTTTT. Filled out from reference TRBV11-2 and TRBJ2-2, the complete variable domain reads EAGVAQSPRYKIIEKRQSVAFWCNPISGHATLYWYQQILGQGPKLLIQFQNNGVVDDSQLPKDRFSAERLKGVDSTLKIQPAKLEDSAVYLCASSLGGGLFFGEGSRLTVL.

The CDR3 loop reads CASSAYQGRNTEAFF. In DNA, the CDR3 is TGTGCCAGCAGCGCCTATCAAGGACGGAACACTGAAGCTTTCTTT. J is TRBJ1-1 and V is TRBV9; no clear D gene. V was clipped by 3 bases and J by 1 base, with 13 bases between them. The germline gives CDR1 SGDLS, CDR2 YYNGEE. This CDR3 region has 15 residues.

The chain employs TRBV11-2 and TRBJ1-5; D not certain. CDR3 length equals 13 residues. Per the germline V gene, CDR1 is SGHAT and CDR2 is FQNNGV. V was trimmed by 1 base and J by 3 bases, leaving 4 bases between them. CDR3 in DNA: TGTGCCAGCAGCTTAGGTTTCAATCAGCCCCAGCATTTT. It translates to CASSLGFNQPQHF.

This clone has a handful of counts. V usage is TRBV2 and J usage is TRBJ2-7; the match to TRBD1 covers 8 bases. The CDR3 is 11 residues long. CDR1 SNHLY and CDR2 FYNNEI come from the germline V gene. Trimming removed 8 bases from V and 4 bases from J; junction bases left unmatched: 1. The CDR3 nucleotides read TGTGCCAGCCGGGACAGGTACGAGCAGTACTTC. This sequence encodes CASRDRYEQYF.

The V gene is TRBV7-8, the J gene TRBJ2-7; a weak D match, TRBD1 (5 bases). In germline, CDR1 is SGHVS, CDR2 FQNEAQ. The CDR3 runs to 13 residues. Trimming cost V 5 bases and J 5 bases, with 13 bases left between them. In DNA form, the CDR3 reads TGTGCCAGCAGCCCCCCGGCCAGGGACGAGCAGTACTTC. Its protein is CASSPPARDEQYF.

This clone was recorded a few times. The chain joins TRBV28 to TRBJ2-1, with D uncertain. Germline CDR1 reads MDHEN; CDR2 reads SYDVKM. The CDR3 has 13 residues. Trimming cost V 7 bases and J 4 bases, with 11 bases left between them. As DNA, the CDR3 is TGTGCCAGCACCCTTCCCCAATACAATGAGCAGTTCTTC. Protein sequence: CASTLPQYNEQFF.

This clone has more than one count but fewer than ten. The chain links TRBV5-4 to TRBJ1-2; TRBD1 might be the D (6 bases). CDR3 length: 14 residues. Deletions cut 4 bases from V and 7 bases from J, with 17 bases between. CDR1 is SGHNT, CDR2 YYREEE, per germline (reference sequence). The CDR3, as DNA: TGTGCCAGCAGCCCGAGTCGGGGGCAGTTTGGCTACACCTTC. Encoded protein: CASSPSRGQFGYTF. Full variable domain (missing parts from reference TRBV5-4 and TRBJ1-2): ETGVTQSPTHLIKTRGQQVTLRCSSQSGHNTVSWYQQALGQGPQFIFQYYREEENGRGNFPPRFSGLQFPNYSSELNVNALELDDSALYLCASSPSRGQFGYTFGSGTRLTVV.

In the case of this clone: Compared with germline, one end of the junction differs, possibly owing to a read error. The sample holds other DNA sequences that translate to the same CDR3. The CDR3 is CASSKRGQNTEAFF. The DNA for the CDR3 is TGTGCCAGTAGTAAGCGGGGACAGAACACTGAAGCGTTCTTT. J is TRBJ1-1 and V is TRBV19, with 7 bases that match TRBD1. The V gene's germline CDR1 is LNHDA and CDR2 SQIVND (reference sequence). This CDR3 region has 14 residues.

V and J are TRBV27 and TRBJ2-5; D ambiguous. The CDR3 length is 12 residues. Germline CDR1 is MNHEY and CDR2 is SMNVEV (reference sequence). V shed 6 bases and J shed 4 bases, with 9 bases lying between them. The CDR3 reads CASSRMGETQYF. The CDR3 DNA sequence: TGTGCCAGCAGCCGGATGGGAGAGACCCAGTACTTC.

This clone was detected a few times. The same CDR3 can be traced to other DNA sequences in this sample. The chain's CDR3 is CASSSSYEQYF. In DNA, the CDR3 is TGTGCCAGCAGTTCCTCCTACGAGCAGTACTTC. V is TRBV27 and J is TRBJ2-7, with D unclear. The CDR3 sequence is 11 residues long. The germline CDR1 and CDR2 sequences are MNHEY and SMNVEV (reference sequence). V was shortened by 4 bases and J by 0 bases, with 1 base between the two germline ends.

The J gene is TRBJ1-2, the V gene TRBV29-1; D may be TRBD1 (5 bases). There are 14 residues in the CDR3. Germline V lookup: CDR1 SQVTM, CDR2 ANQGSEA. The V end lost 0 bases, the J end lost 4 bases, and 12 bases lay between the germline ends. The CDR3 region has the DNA TGCAGCGTTGAAGACCCCGGGACGACCTATGGCTACACCTTC. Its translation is CSVEDPGTTYGYTF.

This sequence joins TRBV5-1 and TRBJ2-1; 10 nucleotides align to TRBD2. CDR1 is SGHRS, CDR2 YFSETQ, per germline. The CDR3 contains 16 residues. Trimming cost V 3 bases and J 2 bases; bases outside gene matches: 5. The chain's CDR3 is CASSSSGLATYNEQFF. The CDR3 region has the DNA TGCGCCAGCAGCTCCTCGGGACTAGCGACCTACAATGAGCAGTTCTTC.

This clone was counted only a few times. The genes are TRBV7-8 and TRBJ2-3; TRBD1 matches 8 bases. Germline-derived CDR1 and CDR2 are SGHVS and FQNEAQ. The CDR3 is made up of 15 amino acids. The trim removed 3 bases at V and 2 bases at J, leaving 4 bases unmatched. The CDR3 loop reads CASSFRTGYTDTQYF. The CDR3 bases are TGTGCCAGCAGCTTTAGGACAGGGTACACAGATACGCAGTATTTT.

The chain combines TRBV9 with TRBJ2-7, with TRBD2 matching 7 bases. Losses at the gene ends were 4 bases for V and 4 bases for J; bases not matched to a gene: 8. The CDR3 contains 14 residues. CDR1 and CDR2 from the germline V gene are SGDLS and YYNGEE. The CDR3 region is CASSTGLTLYEQYF. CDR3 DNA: TGTGCCAGCAGCACGGGACTAACCTTATACGAGCAGTACTTC.

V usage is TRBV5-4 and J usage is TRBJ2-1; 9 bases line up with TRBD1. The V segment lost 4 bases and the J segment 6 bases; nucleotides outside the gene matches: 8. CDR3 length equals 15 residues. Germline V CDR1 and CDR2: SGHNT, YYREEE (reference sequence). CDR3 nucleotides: TGTGCCAGCAGCGTAGGGACAGGGACTTCCAATGAGCAGTTCTTC. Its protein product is CASSVGTGTSNEQFF.

The CDR3 is CASRRQGEGYYGYTF. The DNA for the CDR3 is TGTGCCAGCAGGCGACAGGGGGAGGGCTACTATGGCTACACCTTC. The chain links TRBV6-1 to TRBJ1-2; 9 nucleotides match TRBD1. Germline CDR1 is MNHNS and CDR2 is SASEGT. The V and J ends lost 6 bases and 3 bases, in that order; junction bases with no gene match: 8. The CDR3 has 15 amino acids.

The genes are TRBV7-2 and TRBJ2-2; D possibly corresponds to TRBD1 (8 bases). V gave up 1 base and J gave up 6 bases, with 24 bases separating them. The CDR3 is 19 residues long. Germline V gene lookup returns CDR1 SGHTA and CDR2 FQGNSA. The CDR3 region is CASSLEGRGGQGLSGELFF. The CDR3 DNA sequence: TGTGCCAGCAGCTTAGAAGGGAGGGGCGGACAGGGTCTATCCGGGGAGCTGTTTTTT. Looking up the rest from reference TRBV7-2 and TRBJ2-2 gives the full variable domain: GAGVSQSPSNKVTEKGKDVELRCDPISGHTALYWYRQSLGQGLEFLIYFQGNSAPDKSGLPSDRFSAERTGGSVSTLTIQRTQQEDSAVYLCASSLEGRGGQGLSGELFFGEGSRLTVL.